This is a list of T cell receptor beta chains from one sample in a study of shared clonotypes between healthy human individuals. Sequencing used immunoSEQ multiplex PCR; TCRdb keeps in-frame clones, though not all of them. In the table there are some 740,000 clones, 80% to 95% of which are singletons. Source material: naive CD8+ T cells sorted from blood. All receptors come from a man aged 25 to 40 in good health. CDR3s leave out the opening cysteine and the closing phenylalanine or tryptophan.

v_gene	j_gene	CDR3aa
TRBV27	TRBJ2-1	ASSPGGLHSNEQF
TRBV7-9	TRBJ2-3	ASSSRIPSGNTDTQY
TRBV7-9	TRBJ2-2	ASSSPRMGGPNTGELF
TRBV30	TRBJ1-2	AWSPLRGLYYGYT
TRBV4-2	TRBJ2-1	ASSQMGLAVEQF
TRBV28	TRBJ2-5	ASKRLANFQETQY
TRBV19	TRBJ1-5	ASSQLINQPQH
TRBV19	TRBJ2-5	ASSISPFIVLGASGEETQY
TRBV10-2	TRBJ1-1	ASSESGGPSTEAF
TRBV28	TRBJ2-7	ASSAMQSLYEQY
TRBV19	TRBJ1-1	ASRRVGFVDTEAF
TRBV15	TRBJ2-7	ATSRVTGDRFYEQY